A single sample gave rise to the 29 T cell receptor beta chains below, sequenced in a study of cytomegalovirus exposure and HLA in healthy donors. The primer mix had 60 Vbeta and 13 Jbeta primers. Repertoires were generated with immunoSEQ multiplex PCR, while TCRdb's copy carries only in-frame clones and drops some. The top ten hold under 8.5% of the sample, which has around 130,000 clones, 85% to 90% seen once. The sample consisted of PBMCs. All receptors come from a woman aged 25-40 years in good health and CMV-seropositive.

This chain links TRBV6-6 with TRBJ1-2, with 8 bases that match TRBD1. CDR1 and CDR2 from the germline V gene are MNHNY and SVGAGI (reference sequence). The ends lost 5 bases at V and 8 bases at J; junction bases unmatched: 7. The CDR3 totals 13 residues. The CDR3 spells CASSPMTGVGYTF. As DNA, the CDR3 is TGTGCCAGCAGTCCTATGACAGGGGTCGGCTACACCTTC.

The chain is built from TRBV4-2 and TRBJ1-1, with D maybe TRBD1 (5 bases). There are 15 residues in the CDR3. Germline V gene lookup returns CDR1 LGHNA and CDR2 YNFKEQ. Trimming pared 1 base from V and 4 bases from J, leaving 13 bases between. For the CDR3, the DNA is TGTGCCAGCAGCCAAGCGGGGACTTTGGTCACTGAAGCTTTCTTT. As protein: CASSQAGTLVTEAFF.

V usage is TRBV28 and J usage is TRBJ2-5; maybe TRBD1 (6 bases). Germline V gene lookup returns CDR1 MDHEN and CDR2 SYDVKM. Trimming left V 4 bases short and J 11 bases short, with 23 bases between. The CDR3 covers 15 residues. In DNA, the CDR3 is TGTGCCAGCAGTTCCCTTACGAGACCCCTTAGGGGGCAGTACTTC. It is translated as CASSSLTRPLRGQYF. The full variable domain, completed using reference TRBV28 and TRBJ2-5, is DVKVTQSSRYLVKRTGEKVFLECVQDMDHENMFWYRQDPGLGLRLIYFSYDVKMKEKGDIPEGYSVSREKKERFSLILESASTNQTSMYLCASSSLTRPLRGQYFGPGTRLLVL.

The chain links TRBV28 to TRBJ1-1, with a possible D match to TRBD1 (6 bases). V was pared by 6 bases and J by 4 bases, with 15 bases between. This CDR3 contains 14 residues. Germline V gene sequence: CDR1 MDHEN, CDR2 SYDVKM. CDR3 coding DNA: TGTGCCAGCAGACCCGGACAGTTTGGCACTGAAGCTTTCTTT. It is translated as CASRPGQFGTEAFF.

The V and J genes are TRBV5-1 and TRBJ2-2; possibly TRBD1 for D (5 bases). This CDR3 has 15 amino acids. Per the germline V gene, CDR1 is SGHRS and CDR2 is YFSETQ. V was cut by 1 base and J by 7 bases, with 14 bases left in between. The CDR3 coding sequence is TGCGCCAGCAGCTTGCTAGGGGTCAGGAACGGGGAGCTGTTTTTT. Its protein is CASSLLGVRNGELFF.

The chain recombines TRBV20-1 with TRBJ2-5; D uncertain. The germline gives CDR1 DFQATT, CDR2 SNEGSKA (reference sequence). The CDR3 consists of 11 residues. Between the trimmed V and J ends, which lost 6 bases and 5 bases, there was a span of 10 bases. CDR3 bases: TGCAGTGCCAGTAGCCGGGAGACCCAGTACTTC. Translated, it gives CSASSRETQYF.

This clone occurred a few times. V is TRBV27 and J is TRBJ2-7; D is possibly TRBD2 (6 bases). The V end lost 3 bases, the J end lost 0 bases, and 15 bases lay between the germline ends. This CDR3 has 16 amino acids. Germline CDR1 and CDR2: MNHEY and SMNVEV (reference sequence). CDR3 sequence (DNA): TGTGCCAGCAGTTTCAGCGGGCTGGGATTCTCCTACGAGCAGTACTTC. Protein sequence: CASSFSGLGFSYEQYF.

The chain recombines TRBV5-4 with TRBJ2-1, with 8 bases identical to TRBD2. CDR3 length equals 14 residues. Germline V lookup: CDR1 SGHNT, CDR2 YYREEE (reference sequence). Unmatched junction bases numbered 5, after V lost 2 bases and J lost 7 bases. The DNA of the CDR3 is TGTGCCAGCAGCTTCCCGGGAGGGGCGAATGAGCAGTTCTTC. Amino acids: CASSFPGGANEQFF. Based on the CDR3 plus reference TRBV5-4 and TRBJ2-1, the full variable domain is ETGVTQSPTHLIKTRGQQVTLRCSSQSGHNTVSWYQQALGQGPQFIFQYYREEENGRGNFPPRFSGLQFPNYSSELNVNALELDDSALYLCASSFPGGANEQFFGPGTRLTVL.

This clone occurred a few times. The V call is TRBV7-9, the J call TRBJ1-5; 7 nucleotides line up with TRBD1. J was trimmed by 3 bases and V by 5 bases; bases with no gene match: 19. This CDR3 spans 19 amino acids. CDR1 and CDR2 from the germline V gene are SEHNR and FQNEAQ (reference sequence). Here the CDR3 reads CASSLTGQGVRGANQPQHF. In nucleotides, the CDR3 is TGTGCCAGCAGCCTTACAGGGCAGGGGGTCAGGGGGGCCAATCAGCCCCAGCATTTT.

The chain links TRBV18 to TRBJ1-1; D is ambiguous. V lost 0 bases and J lost 7, with 12 bases in between. The germline V gene encodes CDR1 KGHSH and CDR2 LQKENI. This CDR3 contains 14 residues. DNA of the CDR3: TGTGCCAGCTCACCACCGGGAGGTGGGTTTGAAGCTTTCTTT. Amino acids: CASSPPGGGFEAFF.

The rearrangement joins TRBV9 to TRBJ1-2, with 7 bases that match TRBD1. The CDR3 sequence is 14 residues long. From germline, CDR1 is SGDLS and CDR2 YYNGEE. With V trimmed by 4 bases and J by 3 bases, 6 bases remained unmatched. This CDR3 is CASSPGTEDYGYTF. CDR3 coding DNA: TGTGCCAGCAGCCCGGGGACAGAGGACTATGGCTACACCTTC.

This clone has a single count. The chain couples TRBV10-2 to TRBJ1-2; 7 bases align to TRBD1. The CDR3 loop spans 14 amino acids. The ends lost 4 bases at V and 4 bases at J; junction bases unmatched: 6. Germline V lookup: CDR1 WSHSY, CDR2 SAAADI. Here the CDR3 DNA reads TGCGCCAGCAGTGGACAGGGTCGTGGCTATGGCTACACCTTC. This gives the protein CASSGQGRGYGYTF.

The rearrangement links TRBV30 to TRBJ1-5; no firm D call. The CDR3 runs 13 residues. Germline assignment: CDR1 GTSNPN and CDR2 SVGIG (reference sequence). V lost 3 bases and J lost 6, with 12 bases in between. The CDR3 spells CAWRAEAAQPQHF. As DNA, the CDR3 is TGTGCCTGGAGAGCGGAAGCTGCTCAGCCCCAGCATTTT.

This chain connects TRBV29-1 to TRBJ1-2; weak D call: TRBD1 (5 bases). This CDR3 is built from 12 residues. Trimming shortened V by 3 bases and J by 4 bases, and 9 bases separated the two germline ends. CDR1 is SQVTM and CDR2 is ANQGSEA in the germline V gene. DNA of the CDR3: TGCAGCGTTGAGTCGGGGGGCTATGGCTACACCTTC. Encoded protein: CSVESGGYGYTF.

V and J are TRBV11-3 and TRBJ2-3; 8 bases fit TRBD2. With V trimmed by 3 bases and J by 2 bases, 4 bases remained unmatched. The CDR3 totals 15 residues. The germline CDR1 and CDR2 sequences are SGHNT and YENEEA. The CDR3: CASSFSGTSTDTQYF. The CDR3 DNA sequence: TGTGCCAGCAGCTTTAGCGGGACTTCCACAGATACGCAGTATTTT.

The chain is built from TRBV29-1 and TRBJ2-5; D may be TRBD2 (7 bases). V gave up 7 bases and J gave up 2 bases, with 17 bases separating them. There are 14 residues in the CDR3. Germline V gene data show CDR1 as SQVTM and CDR2 as ANQGSEA. Here the CDR3 reads CSGGGGGWQETQYF. CDR3 DNA sequence: TGCAGCGGCGGGGGCGGAGGGTGGCAAGAGACCCAGTACTTC.

CDR3 in amino acids: CASSIGQVSSYNEQFF. As DNA, the CDR3 is TGTGCCAGTAGTATAGGACAGGTAAGCTCCTACAATGAGCAGTTCTTC. The chain joins TRBV19 to TRBJ2-1; D perhaps matches TRBD1 (6 bases). CDR3 length: 16 amino acids. Trimming took off 1 base at V and 0 bases at J, with 10 bases between the two ends. The germline V gene encodes CDR1 LNHDA and CDR2 SQIVND (reference sequence).

V is TRBV5-8 and J is TRBJ1-4; possibly TRBD1 for D (6 bases). CDR3 length: 14 residues. The V gene lost 4 bases and the J gene lost 2 bases, with 9 bases spanning the gap. Germline V gene data show CDR1 as SGHTS and CDR2 as YDEGEE. CDR3 sequence: CASSLDSTNEKLFF. The CDR3 DNA is TGTGCCAGCAGCCTGGACAGTACTAATGAAAAACTGTTTTTT.

This chain connects TRBV2 to TRBJ1-6, with D possibly TRBD1 on 5 matching bases. Germline CDR1 SNHLY, CDR2 FYNNEI. V lost 0 bases and J 9 bases, leaving 12 bases between the germline ends. This CDR3 spans 15 amino acids. CDR3 in amino acids: CASSEAARASSPLHF. CDR3 coding DNA: TGTGCCAGCAGTGAAGCCGCCAGGGCGAGTTCACCCCTCCACTTT.

This sequence joins TRBV7-3 and TRBJ1-1; no definite D call. The V and J ends lost 1 base and 4 bases respectively, with 10 bases between them. CDR1 is SGHTA and CDR2 is FQGTGA in the germline V gene. CDR3 size: 14 residues. This CDR3 is CASSLMYEGTEAFF. CDR3 in DNA: TGTGCCAGCAGCTTAATGTATGAGGGCACTGAAGCTTTCTTT.

This clone showed up just once. The chain employs TRBV2 and TRBJ2-7; 7 nucleotides match TRBD2. The CDR3 is 14 residues long. Germline CDR1 and CDR2: SNHLY and FYNNEI. The V segment lost 3 bases and the J segment 1 base; nucleotides outside the gene matches: 3. The CDR3 spells CASSEASGSYEQYF. DNA for the CDR3: TGTGCCAGCAGTGAGGCTAGCGGTTCCTACGAGCAGTACTTC.

The gene calls are TRBV5-6 and TRBJ1-2; a possible D gene is TRBD1 (5 bases). Germline CDR1 and CDR2: SGHDT and YYEEEE. The CDR3 is 14 residues long. V was pared by 2 bases and J by 7 bases, with 15 bases between. CDR3 residues: CASSFPDSPSGYTF. DNA for the CDR3: TGTGCCAGCAGCTTTCCTGACAGCCCCTCTGGCTACACCTTC.

The chain joins TRBV5-1 to TRBJ2-3, with 8 nucleotides matching TRBD2. The CDR3 length is 15 residues. V was pared by 2 bases and J by 2 bases, with 4 bases of the junction left unmatched. CDR1 is SGHRS, CDR2 YFSETQ, per germline. The CDR3 nucleotides are TGCGCCAGCAGCTTCCTTAGCGGGGCCACAGATACGCAGTATTTT. This sequence encodes CASSFLSGATDTQYF.

The chain joins TRBV6-1 to TRBJ2-7, with 11 bases aligning to TRBD2. With 6 bases clipped from V and 5 bases from J, the junction kept 3 bases outside the gene matches. The CDR3 contains 13 residues. Germline V CDR1 and CDR2: MNHNS, SASEGT. This chain's CDR3 is CASRLAGGNEQYF. CDR3 nucleotide sequence: TGTGCCAGCAGGCTAGCGGGAGGTAACGAGCAGTACTTC.

This clone was detected only once. The chain links TRBV4-2 to TRBJ1-1; D uncertain. With 0 bases removed from V and 4 bases from J, the gap between germline ends came to 12 bases. This CDR3 has 15 amino acids. Per the germline V gene, CDR1 is LGHNA and CDR2 is YNFKEQ. CDR3 residues: CASSQDHTGFTEAFF. CDR3 bases: TGTGCCAGCAGCCAAGATCATACGGGGTTCACTGAAGCTTTCTTT.

This rearrangement joins TRBV2 to TRBJ1-6; 10 bases fit TRBD1. Trimming cost V 2 bases and J 7 bases; bases outside gene matches: 2. Looked up from germline, CDR1 is SNHLY and CDR2 is FYNNEI. CDR3 length equals 15 residues. CDR3 in amino acids: CASSEQGQGNSPLHF. CDR3 sequence (DNA): TGTGCCAGCAGTGAACAGGGACAGGGGAATTCACCCCTCCACTTT.

V and J are TRBV7-2 and TRBJ2-3, with 8 bases identical to TRBD2. CDR1 is SGHTA, CDR2 FQGNSA, per germline. The V segment lost 1 base and the J segment 6 bases; nucleotides outside the gene matches: 12. The CDR3 length is 17 residues. The CDR3 nucleotides are TGTGCCAGCAGCTTAGGGAGGGGAGCGGGGACTAGGGATACGCAGTATTTT. It codes for CASSLGRGAGTRDTQYF.

The chain has TRBV6-1 and TRBJ2-7; 12 bases agree with TRBD1. V was clipped by 5 bases and J by 6 bases; unmatched bases: 5. The length of the CDR3 is 14 residues. The germline V gene has CDR1 MNHNS and CDR2 SASEGT. CDR3 in amino acids: CASSRDRGLGEQYF. In DNA form, the CDR3 reads TGTGCCAGCAGTAGGGACAGGGGGCTTGGCGAGCAGTACTTC.

The chain employs TRBV30 and TRBJ1-5; TRBD1 aligns across 9 bases. This CDR3 is 12 amino acids long. J was trimmed by 4 bases and V by 8 bases; bases with no gene match: 3. Germline values: CDR1 GTSNPN, CDR2 SVGIG (reference sequence). The DNA for the CDR3 is TGTGCCACCGGGACAGGGAATCAGCCCCAGCATTTT. Protein product: CATGTGNQPQHF.